The 13 T cell receptor beta chains presented below share a single source sample, sequenced in a study of T cell responses to AZD1222 COVID-19 vaccine. The assay was immunoSEQ multiplex PCR, and TCRdb's table has in-frame clones only and misses some. The table includes approximately 73,000 clones, roughly 82% detected once. The sequencing used peripheral blood, collected on day 0 of AZD1222 vaccination. Receptors originate from an adult in good health.

The chain couples TRBV6-2 or TRBV6-3 to TRBJ2-7; TRBD1 matches 11 bases. The ends lost 0 bases at V and 5 bases at J; junction bases unmatched: 0. This CDR3 has 14 amino acids. In germline, CDR1 is MNHEY, CDR2 SVGEGT. CDR3 region: CASSYSGQGDEQYF. The CDR3, as DNA: TGTGCCAGCAGTTACTCGGGACAGGGGGACGAGCAGTACTTC.

This chain joins TRBV6-2 or TRBV6-3 and TRBJ2-2, with 8 bases fitting TRBD2. V was pared by 5 bases and J by 3 bases, with 14 bases of the junction left unmatched. The CDR3 sequence is 18 residues long. In germline, CDR1 is MNHEY, CDR2 SVGEGT. CDR3 DNA: TGTGCCAGCAGTACCTCCCGGGGGGGCTCGACGGACACCGGGGAGCTGTTTTTT. Protein: CASSTSRGGSTDTGELFF.

The chain uses TRBV4-1 and TRBJ2-1; 9 bases agree with TRBD1. With V trimmed by 1 base and J by 3 bases, 1 base remained unmatched. CDR1 is MGHRA and CDR2 is YSYEKL in the germline V gene. The CDR3 covers 15 residues. The CDR3 DNA reads as TGCGCCAGCAGCCAAGGGGACAGGGTCTACAATGAGCAGTTCTTC. Translation: CASSQGDRVYNEQFF.

J is TRBJ1-5 and V is TRBV6-5; no definite D call. With 8 bases removed from V and 1 base from J, the gap between germline ends came to 9 bases. Germline V gene lookup returns CDR1 MNHEY and CDR2 SVGAGI. The CDR3 length is 13 residues. CDR3 protein: CASATSSNQPQHF. CDR3 coding DNA: TGTGCCAGCGCAACTAGCAGCAATCAGCCCCAGCATTTT.

The chain carries TRBV9 and TRBJ1-2; D may be TRBD1 (5 bases). From germline, CDR1 is SGDLS and CDR2 YYNGEE. The CDR3 spans 14 residues. The V end lost 4 bases, the J end lost 6 bases, and 16 bases lay between the germline ends. The CDR3 loop is CASSLREGLNGYTF. The CDR3 DNA reads TGTGCCAGCAGCCTTCGAGAGGGGCTCAATGGCTACACCTTC.

The chain has TRBV5-4 and TRBJ2-5; 13 nucleotides align to TRBD2. Germline V gives CDR1 SGHNT, CDR2 YYREEE (reference sequence). V lost 3 bases and J lost 5; bases outside the gene matches: 7. The CDR3 totals 16 residues. This chain's CDR3 is CASSSGLAGAGETQYF. CDR3 nucleotides: TGTGCCAGCAGCTCAGGACTAGCGGGGGCGGGGGAGACCCAGTACTTC. The full variable domain, completed using reference TRBV5-4 and TRBJ2-5, is ETGVTQSPTHLIKTRGQQVTLRCSSQSGHNTVSWYQQALGQGPQFIFQYYREEENGRGNFPPRFSGLQFPNYSSELNVNALELDDSALYLCASSSGLAGAGETQYFGPGTRLLVL.

The CDR3 here is CASSVDRGRSDGYTF. For the CDR3, the DNA is TGTGCCAGCAGCGTAGACAGGGGGCGCTCAGATGGCTACACCTTC. The chain couples TRBV7-2 to TRBJ1-2; 10 nucleotides line up with TRBD1. This CDR3 has 15 amino acids. CDR1 is SGHTA, CDR2 FQGNSA, per germline. V shed 5 bases and J 6 bases; nucleotides not matched to a gene: 9. Full variable domain (outside the CDR3, taken from reference TRBV7-2 and TRBJ1-2): GAGVSQSPSNKVTEKGKDVELRCDPISGHTALYWYRQSLGQGLEFLIYFQGNSAPDKSGLPSDRFSAERTGGSVSTLTIQRTQQEDSAVYLCASSVDRGRSDGYTFGSGTRLTVV.

This clone was recorded a few times. This rearrangement joins TRBV18 to TRBJ1-1; no firm D call. Trimming shortened V by 3 bases and J by 8 bases, and 16 bases separated the two germline ends. Per the germline V gene, CDR1 is KGHSH and CDR2 is LQKENI. CDR3 size: 14 residues. In nucleotides, the CDR3 is TGTGCCAGCTCACCGGACGGCAGGTCCCAGGAAGCTTTCTTT. This sequence encodes CASSPDGRSQEAFF.

The chain couples TRBV5-1 to TRBJ2-3, with 8 bases lining up with TRBD1. CDR1 and CDR2 (germline): SGHRS, YFSETQ. The CDR3 has 14 amino acids. The junction had 2 bases not matched to a gene; V was cut back by 2 bases and J by 3 bases. As DNA, the CDR3 is TGCGCCAGCAGCTTCCAGGGGGCAACAGATACGCAGTATTTT. This gives the protein CASSFQGATDTQYF.

The sample holds one count of this clone. In DNA, the CDR3 is TGTGCCAGCAGACTCGCAGGGGCCCATACGGCTTTCTTT. Protein product: CASRLAGAHTAFF. The V and J genes are TRBV12-3 or TRBV12-4 and TRBJ1-1; TRBD1 might be the D (6 bases). The CDR3 has 13 residues. Between the trimmed V and J ends, which lost 6 bases and 11 bases, there was a span of 19 bases.

The rearrangement links TRBV18 to TRBJ2-1, with 9 bases lining up with TRBD2. Trimming at V came to 3 bases and at J to 6 bases, leaving 3 bases not matched to a gene. Germline V gives CDR1 KGHSH, CDR2 LQKENI. This CDR3 has 14 residues. As DNA, the CDR3 is TGTGCCAGCTCACCGGGACTAGCCCCCAATGAGCAGTTCTTC. Translating it yields CASSPGLAPNEQFF.

This clone came up once. The genes are TRBV5-1 and TRBJ2-7; D remains unclear. Germline values: CDR1 SGHRS, CDR2 YFSETQ. This CDR3 has 15 amino acids. V lost 2 bases and J lost 2, with 14 bases in between. This chain's CDR3 is CASSFSTSDPYEQYF. For the CDR3, the DNA is TGCGCCAGCAGCTTTTCAACGTCGGATCCCTACGAGCAGTACTTC.

This clone was detected a few times. The CDR3 DNA is TGTGCCAGCAGAACAGGGGTGGGTAACTATGGCTACACCTTC. It encodes CASRTGVGNYGYTF. This rearrangement joins TRBV27 to TRBJ1-2; the match to TRBD1 covers 7 bases. After removal of 6 bases from V and 1 base from J, the junction contained 5 bases not matched to a gene. Looked up from germline, CDR1 is MNHEY and CDR2 is SMNVEV (reference sequence). The CDR3 loop spans 14 amino acids.